These T cell receptor beta chains were read from a single sample in a study of PD-1 blockade in classical Hodgkin lymphoma. Only in-frame clones appear in the TCRdb table, and some are missing; sequencing was by immunoSEQ multiplex PCR. The sample has about 50,000 clones, around 91% seen once. Sequences were derived from peripheral blood mononuclear cells (PBMCs), sampled before the fourth cycle of nivolumab. These receptors all come from a human donor with classical Hodgkin lymphoma. CDR3s include the opening cysteine and the closing phenylalanine or tryptophan. A D gene is named only where the DNA matches it firmly. Where a row states a size, it is once, few, many or the class of an expanded clone; other rows omit it.

>TRBV2|TRBJ1-5|NA|NA
CASSLKRGDPQPQHF
TGTGCCAGCAGTTTAAAAAGGGGCGACCCTCAGCCCCAGCATTTT
>TRBV5-4|TRBJ2-1|NA|TRBD1
CASAKDRGLNEQFF
TGTGCCAGCGCTAAGGACAGGGGGCTGAATGAGCAGTTCTTC
>TRBV11-2|TRBJ2-1|NA|TRBD2
CASSYDFERGGDEQFF
TGTGCCAGCAGCTACGACTTTGAGCGGGGGGGCGATGAGCAGTTCTTC
>TRBV7-2|TRBJ1-6|NA|NA
CASSLAVMTHGPLHF
TGTGCCAGCAGCTTAGCGGTCATGACCCACGGGCCCCTCCACTTT
>TRBV7-3|TRBJ2-3|NA|TRBD2
CASSLTWGLAGGPRTDTQYF
TGTGCCAGCAGCTTAACTTGGGGACTAGCGGGAGGGCCCCGCACAGATACGCAGTATTTT
>TRBV6-6|TRBJ2-7|NA|NA
CASSQETGSYEQYF
TGTGCCAGCAGTCAGGAGACAGGCTCCTACGAGCAGTACTTC
>TRBV4-1|TRBJ2-3|NA|NA
CASSQARDFTDTQYF
TGCGCCAGCAGCCAAGCCCGGGACTTCACAGATACGCAGTATTTT
>TRBV18|TRBJ1-5|NA|TRBD1
CASSPDRVNQPQHF
TGTGCCAGCTCCCCAGACAGGGTTAATCAGCCCCAGCATTTT
>TRBV4-2|TRBJ2-7|NA|NA
CASSRGVGYEQYF
TGTGCCAGCAGCCGGGGAGTGGGGTACGAGCAGTACTTC
>TRBV4-1|TRBJ2-3|NA|NA
CASSQEKGRGGTRDTQYF
TGCGCCAGCAGCCAAGAGAAGGGAAGAGGGGGGACACGAGATACGCAGTATTTT
>TRBV5-4|TRBJ1-2|NA|NA
CASSLYVGDYGYTF
TGTGCCAGCAGCTTGTATGTGGGGGACTATGGCTACACCTTC
>TRBV28|TRBJ1-5|NA|NA
CASSSRQTYNQPQHF
TGTGCCAGCAGTTCCCGACAGACCTACAATCAGCCCCAGCATTTT
>TRBV7-6|TRBJ2-1|NA|TRBD2
CASSYTSGSFNEQFF
TGTGCCAGCAGCTATACTAGCGGTAGTTTCAATGAGCAGTTCTTC
>TRBV14|TRBJ2-7|NA|TRBD1
CASSQWDRGWEQYF
TGTGCCAGCAGCCAATGGGACAGGGGATGGGAGCAGTACTTC
>TRBV10-3|TRBJ1-3|NA|NA
CAISDLGASGNTIYF
TGTGCCATCAGTGATTTGGGGGCCTCTGGAAACACCATATATTTT
>TRBV19|TRBJ1-1|NA|TRBD1
CASSTRTGNTEAFF
TGTGCCAGTAGTACCCGGACAGGAAACACTGAAGCTTTCTTT
>TRBV4-1|TRBJ2-3|NA|NA
CASSQDDRWRSTDTQYF
TGCGCCAGCAGCCAAGATGATCGTTGGCGGAGCACAGATACGCAGTATTTT
>TRBV27|TRBJ2-7|once|TRBD2
CASSLFMGLAGSYEQYF
TGTGCCAGCAGTTTATTTATGGGACTAGCGGGCTCCTACGAGCAGTACTTC
>TRBV4-1|TRBJ2-3|NA|NA
CASSLWGSQEIADTQYF
TGCGCCAGCAGTCTCTGGGGATCACAGGAAATCGCAGATACGCAGTATTTT
>TRBV18|TRBJ1-1|NA|NA
CASSPLLVGTEAFF
TGTGCCAGCTCACCTCTTCTGGTTGGCACTGAAGCTTTCTTT
>TRBV6-4|TRBJ2-1|NA|NA
CASSDSDTNEQFF
TGTGCCAGCAGTGACTCAGACACCAATGAGCAGTTCTTC
>TRBV4-1|TRBJ1-4|NA|NA
CASSHYSAREKLFF
TGCGCCAGCAGCCATTACTCCGCACGGGAAAAACTGTTTTTT
>TRBV7-3|TRBJ1-5|few|NA
CASSLIGGQRKQPQHF
TGTGCCAGCAGCTTAATCGGGGGGCAGCGGAAACAGCCCCAGCATTTT
>TRBV7-8|TRBJ2-7|NA|NA
CASGKWTLQYEQYF
TGTGCCAGCGGAAAATGGACCCTCCAGTACGAGCAGTACTTC
>TRBV5-1|TRBJ1-2|NA|NA
CASSFGGLPYGYTF
TGCGCCAGCAGCTTCGGGGGATTGCCCTATGGCTACACCTTC
>TRBV28|TRBJ1-1|NA|NA
CASSLIGAGGTEAFF
TGTGCCAGCAGTTTAATAGGGGCGGGAGGCACTGAAGCTTTCTTT
>TRBV29-1|TRBJ2-7|NA|TRBD1
CSVGDSHSYEQYF
TGCAGCGTTGGGGACAGTCATTCCTACGAGCAGTACTTC
>TRBV10-1|TRBJ2-1|NA|NA
CASSPNLGLGNEQFF
TGCGCCAGCAGTCCGAATCTAGGGCTGGGGAATGAGCAGTTCTTC
>TRBV5-1|TRBJ1-1|NA|TRBD1
CASSGDRGDTEAFF
TGCGCCAGCAGCGGGGACAGGGGGGACACTGAAGCTTTCTTT
>TRBV18|TRBJ2-7|NA|NA
CASLSGADSYEQYF
TGTGCCTCGCTCTCGGGGGCCGACTCCTACGAGCAGTACTTC
>TRBV5-4|TRBJ2-7|NA|NA
CASSRTSGVPPYEQYF
TGTGCCAGCAGCCGCACCTCAGGAGTCCCCCCCTACGAGCAGTACTTC
>TRBV27|TRBJ2-5|once|TRBD2
CASSLRTSGQETQYF
TGTGCCAGCAGTTTAAGGACTAGCGGTCAAGAGACCCAGTACTTC
>TRBV5-1|TRBJ2-7|NA|NA
CASSSLRLPSDEQYF
TGCGCCAGCAGCTCATTGCGCCTACCGAGTGACGAGCAGTACTTC
>TRBV6-5|TRBJ1-3|once|NA
CASRTSSGNTIYF
TGTGCCAGCCGGACATCCTCTGGAAACACCATATATTTT
>TRBV9|TRBJ1-2|once|TRBD1
CASSADFDREGGQYGYTF
TGTGCCAGCAGCGCCGACTTCGACAGGGAAGGGGGGCAATATGGCTACACCTTC
>TRBV5-5|TRBJ2-7|NA|NA
CASSRPGPSYEQYF
TGTGCCAGCAGCCGGCCGGGACCGAGCTACGAGCAGTACTTC
>TRBV5-5|TRBJ2-7|NA|NA
CASSVGTKVYEQYF
TGTGCCAGCAGCGTCGGCACCAAGGTCTACGAGCAGTACTTC
>TRBV6-6|TRBJ2-5|NA|NA
CATLYQGRQETQYF
TGTGCCACCCTTTACCAGGGCCGCCAAGAGACCCAGTACTTC
>TRBV27|TRBJ1-5|once|TRBD1
CASSRDRGNQPQHF
TGTGCCAGTAGCCGGGACAGGGGTAATCAGCCCCAGCATTTT
>TRBV2|TRBJ2-1|NA|TRBD2
CASSENRLAGSSYNEQFF
TGTGCCAGCAGTGAAAACCGACTAGCGGGGAGCTCCTACAATGAGCAGTTCTTC
>TRBV6-5|TRBJ2-1|NA|TRBD2
CASSYLRLAGYNEQFF
TGTGCCAGCAGTTACCTGCGACTAGCGGGGTACAATGAGCAGTTCTTC
>TRBV2|TRBJ1-5|NA|TRBD1
CASMRTGGPNQPQHF
TGTGCCAGCATGAGAACAGGGGGCCCCAATCAGCCCCAGCATTTT
>TRBV7-9|TRBJ1-3|NA|NA
CASSLARAVLSGNTIYF
TGTGCCAGCAGCTTAGCACGGGCGGTGCTCTCTGGAAACACCATATATTTT
>TRBV7-3|TRBJ2-2|NA|NA
CASSSVGANTGELFF
TGTGCCAGCAGCTCGGTGGGGGCGAACACCGGGGAGCTGTTTTTT
>TRBV11-2|TRBJ2-7|once|TRBD1
CASSLVGGQGNEQYF
TGTGCCAGCAGCTTAGTAGGGGGACAGGGAAACGAGCAGTACTTC
>TRBV11-3|TRBJ1-1|NA|NA
CASSLVWGRHNTEAFF
TGTGCCAGCAGCTTAGTATGGGGACGGCATAACACTGAAGCTTTCTTT
>TRBV7-2|TRBJ2-7|NA|NA
CASSFGGHEQYF
TGTGCCAGCAGCTTTGGAGGGCACGAGCAGTACTTC
>TRBV11-3|TRBJ2-7|NA|TRBD2
CASSLLAGWAYEQYF
TGTGCCAGCAGCTTATTAGCGGGGTGGGCCTACGAGCAGTACTTC
>TRBV5-5|TRBJ2-7|NA|NA
CASSPYLRDGSWEQYF
TGTGCCAGCAGCCCATACCTACGGGACGGTTCATGGGAGCAGTACTTC
>TRBV29-1|TRBJ1-2|NA|NA
CSAPYGINLGYTF
TGCAGCGCCCCGTATGGTATTAATCTTGGCTACACCTTC
>TRBV19|TRBJ2-7|few|NA
CASRGHIFSYEQYF
TGTGCCAGTAGGGGACACATCTTTTCCTACGAGCAGTACTTC
>TRBV10-3|TRBJ2-1|once|TRBD1
CAIALRDRGVLSYNEQFF
TGTGCCATCGCTCTCAGGGACAGGGGGGTTCTGTCCTACAATGAGCAGTTCTTC
>TRBV28|TRBJ2-5|NA|TRBD1
CASSRGTVQETQYF
TGTGCCAGCAGCCGAGGGACAGTCCAAGAGACCCAGTACTTC
>TRBV4-1|TRBJ2-1|NA|NA
CASSQVGPFNEQFF
TGCGCCAGCAGCCAAGTAGGGCCATTCAATGAGCAGTTCTTC
>TRBV28|TRBJ2-7|NA|NA
CASSLIGDPYEQYF
TGTGCCAGCAGTTTAATCGGGGACCCCTACGAGCAGTACTTC
>TRBV7-9|TRBJ2-2|NA|NA
CASSKGAGPDTGELFF
TGTGCCAGCAGCAAAGGGGCCGGGCCAGACACCGGGGAGCTGTTTTTT
>TRBV10-1|TRBJ2-2|NA|TRBD1
CASSDGTGVSNTGELFF
TGCGCCAGCAGTGATGGGACAGGGGTCTCCAACACCGGGGAGCTGTTTTTT